The 7 T cell receptor beta chains reported below all come from one sample, sequenced in a study of cytomegalovirus exposure and HLA in healthy donors. 13 Jbeta primers and 60 Vbeta primers were used for the PCR. The repertoire was sequenced with immunoSEQ multiplex PCR; TCRdb's copy has only in-frame clones and lacks some. The repertoire holds 95,000 to 110,000 clones, with around 78% as singletons. The specimen was PBMCs. These receptors originate from a man younger than 45 in good health and CMV-seronegative.

The chain carries TRBV29-1 and TRBJ1-1; no definite D call. Germline-derived CDR1 and CDR2 are SQVTM and ANQGSEA. CDR3 length: 12 residues. V dropped 0 bases and J dropped 11 bases, with 13 bases sitting between them. CDR3 amino acids: CSVEDAIGEAFF. In DNA, the CDR3 is TGCAGCGTTGAAGATGCTATCGGGGAGGCTTTCTTT.

Here the CDR3 DNA reads TGTGCCAGCAGTTTACCTCCTGGACAAGGTGAAGCTTTCTTT. It is translated as CASSLPPGQGEAFF. The chain is built from TRBV28 and TRBJ1-1; the D gene is possibly TRBD1 (5 bases). CDR3 length: 14 amino acids. Germline lookup yields CDR1 MDHEN and CDR2 SYDVKM. Trimming stripped 2 bases from V and 7 bases from J, with 14 bases between.

This chain links TRBV9 with TRBJ2-1; a possible D gene is TRBD2 (6 bases). The germline V gene encodes CDR1 SGDLS and CDR2 YYNGEE. Deletions cut 3 bases from V and 9 bases from J, with 16 bases between. The CDR3 has 14 residues. Written as DNA, the CDR3 is TGTGCCAGCAGCGACCTAGCGCGGGTCGGTGAGCAGTTCTTC. Protein: CASSDLARVGEQFF.

This chain joins TRBV11-2 and TRBJ2-3, with TRBD2 matching over 11 bases. The CDR3 loop spans 16 amino acids. Losses at the gene ends were 5 bases for V and 0 bases for J; bases not matched to a gene: 4. CDR1 and CDR2 from the germline V gene are SGHAT and FQNNGV. The CDR3 DNA reads as TGTGCCAGCAGCCCTACTAGCGGGAGAAGCACAGATACGCAGTATTTT. The encoded protein is CASSPTSGRSTDTQYF. The full variable domain, rest sourced from reference TRBV11-2 and TRBJ2-3, is EAGVAQSPRYKIIEKRQSVAFWCNPISGHATLYWYQQILGQGPKLLIQFQNNGVVDDSQLPKDRFSAERLKGVDSTLKIQPAKLEDSAVYLCASSPTSGRSTDTQYFGPGTRLTVL.

The gene calls are TRBV5-1 and TRBJ1-2, with 10 bases aligning to TRBD1. The CDR3 runs to 14 residues. Germline loops: CDR1 SGHRS, CDR2 YFSETQ. After removal of 2 bases from V and 7 bases from J, the junction contained 5 bases not matched to a gene. The CDR3 loop is CASSLRQGAGGYTF. The CDR3 DNA reads as TGCGCCAGCAGCTTACGACAGGGGGCAGGTGGCTACACCTTC.

This sequence joins TRBV21-1 and TRBJ1-6. TRBV21-1 is described as a pseudogene. This CDR3 comprises 18 residues. The CDR3 DNA sequence: TGTGCCAGCAGCAAAATTGAATCGGGGGTCATATCCAATTCACCCCTCCACTTT. It specifies CASSKIESGVISNSPLHF.

V gene TRBV18 combines with J gene TRBJ2-7; 11 bases match TRBD1. The CDR3 has 13 residues. CDR1 and CDR2 (germline): KGHSH, LQKENI. V lost 7 bases to trimming and J lost 2 bases; unmatched junction nucleotides: 1. The CDR3 sequence is CASLGQGAYEQYF. The DNA for the CDR3 is TGTGCCAGCTTGGGACAGGGGGCCTACGAGCAGTACTTC. The entire variable domain, with the rest obtained from reference TRBV18 and TRBJ2-7, is as follows: NAGVMQNPRHLVRRRGQEARLRCSPMKGHSHVYWYRQLPEEGLKFMVYLQKENIIDESGMPKERFSAEFPKEGPSILRIQQVVRGDSAAYFCASLGQGAYEQYFGPGTRLTVT.